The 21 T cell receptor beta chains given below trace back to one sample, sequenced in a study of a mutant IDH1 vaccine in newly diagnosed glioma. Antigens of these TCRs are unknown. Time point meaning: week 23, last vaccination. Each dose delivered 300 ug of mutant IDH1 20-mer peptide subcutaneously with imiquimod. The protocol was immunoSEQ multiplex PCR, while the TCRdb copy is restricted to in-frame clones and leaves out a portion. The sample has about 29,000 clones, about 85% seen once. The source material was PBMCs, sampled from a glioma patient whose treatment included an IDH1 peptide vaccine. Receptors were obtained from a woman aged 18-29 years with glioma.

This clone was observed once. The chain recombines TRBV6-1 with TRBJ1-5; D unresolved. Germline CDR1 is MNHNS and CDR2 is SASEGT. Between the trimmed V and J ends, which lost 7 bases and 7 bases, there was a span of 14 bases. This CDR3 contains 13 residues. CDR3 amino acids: CASNPDVGQPQHF. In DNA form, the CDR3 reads TGTGCCAGCAACCCGGATGTGGGGCAGCCCCAGCATTTT.

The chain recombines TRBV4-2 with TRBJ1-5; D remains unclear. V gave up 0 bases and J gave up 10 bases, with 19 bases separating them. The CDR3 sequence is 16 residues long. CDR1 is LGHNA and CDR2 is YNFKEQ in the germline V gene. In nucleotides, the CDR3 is TGTGCCAGCAGCCAAGATAATCCCCAAAGCGGGGAACCCCAGCATTTT. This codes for CASSQDNPQSGEPQHF.

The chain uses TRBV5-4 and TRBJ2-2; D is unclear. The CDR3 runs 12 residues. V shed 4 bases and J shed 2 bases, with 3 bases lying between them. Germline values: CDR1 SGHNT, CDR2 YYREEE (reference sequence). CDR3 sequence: CASSPNTGELFF. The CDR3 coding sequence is TGTGCCAGCAGCCCAAACACCGGGGAGCTGTTTTTT. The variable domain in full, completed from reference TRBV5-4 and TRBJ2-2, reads ETGVTQSPTHLIKTRGQQVTLRCSSQSGHNTVSWYQQALGQGPQFIFQYYREEENGRGNFPPRFSGLQFPNYSSELNVNALELDDSALYLCASSPNTGELFFGEGSRLTVL.

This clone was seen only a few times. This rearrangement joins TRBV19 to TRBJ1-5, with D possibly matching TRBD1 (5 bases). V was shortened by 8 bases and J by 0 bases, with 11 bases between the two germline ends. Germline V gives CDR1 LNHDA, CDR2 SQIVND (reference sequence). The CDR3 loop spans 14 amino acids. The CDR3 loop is CASSPGVSNQPQHF. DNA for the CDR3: TGTGCCAGTTCCCCGGGGGTTAGCAATCAGCCCCAGCATTTT.

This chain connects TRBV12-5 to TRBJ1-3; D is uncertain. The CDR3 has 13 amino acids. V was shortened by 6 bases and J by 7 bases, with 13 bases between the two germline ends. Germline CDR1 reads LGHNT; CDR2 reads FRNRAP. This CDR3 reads CASGRLEANTIYF. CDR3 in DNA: TGTGCTAGTGGCCGCCTCGAGGCGAACACCATATATTTT.

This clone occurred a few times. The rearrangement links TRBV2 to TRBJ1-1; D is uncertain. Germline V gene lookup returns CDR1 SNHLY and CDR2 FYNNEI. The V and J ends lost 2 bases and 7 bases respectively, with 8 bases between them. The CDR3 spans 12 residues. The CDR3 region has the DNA TGTGCCAGCAGTGAATCGGCAGATGAAGCTTTCTTT. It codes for CASSESADEAFF.

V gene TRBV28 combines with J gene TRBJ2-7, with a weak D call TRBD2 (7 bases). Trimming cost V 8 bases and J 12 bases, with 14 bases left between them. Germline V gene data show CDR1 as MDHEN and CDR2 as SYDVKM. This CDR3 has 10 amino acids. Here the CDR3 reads CASRGGGLYF. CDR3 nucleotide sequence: TGTGCCAGCCGTGGCGGGGGCCTGTACTTC.

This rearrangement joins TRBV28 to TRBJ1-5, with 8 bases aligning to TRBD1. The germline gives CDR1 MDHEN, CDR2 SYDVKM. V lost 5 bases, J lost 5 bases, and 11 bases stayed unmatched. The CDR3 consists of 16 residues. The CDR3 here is CASSPQGQGADQPQHF. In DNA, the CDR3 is TGTGCCAGCAGTCCCCAGGGGCAGGGGGCTGATCAGCCCCAGCATTTT.

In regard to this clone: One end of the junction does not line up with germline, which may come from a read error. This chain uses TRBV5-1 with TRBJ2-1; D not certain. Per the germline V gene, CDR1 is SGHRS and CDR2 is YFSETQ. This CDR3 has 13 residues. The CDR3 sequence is CASSLTSDNEQFF. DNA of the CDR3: TGCGCCAGCAGCTTGACCTCCGACAATGAGCAGTTCTTC.

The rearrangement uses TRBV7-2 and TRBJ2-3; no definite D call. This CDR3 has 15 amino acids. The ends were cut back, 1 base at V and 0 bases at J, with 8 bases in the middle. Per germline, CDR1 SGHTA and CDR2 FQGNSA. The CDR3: CASSLVTASTDTQYF. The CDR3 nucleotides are TGTGCCAGCAGCTTAGTTACAGCTAGCACAGATACGCAGTATTTT.

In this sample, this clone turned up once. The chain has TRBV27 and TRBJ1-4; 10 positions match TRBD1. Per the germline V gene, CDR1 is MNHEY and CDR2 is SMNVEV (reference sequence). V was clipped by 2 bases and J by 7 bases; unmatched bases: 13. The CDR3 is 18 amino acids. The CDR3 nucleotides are TGTGCCAGCAGTTTAGTGGGACAGGGGTCCGGGTCGGGTGAAAAACTGTTTTTT. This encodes CASSLVGQGSGSGEKLFF.

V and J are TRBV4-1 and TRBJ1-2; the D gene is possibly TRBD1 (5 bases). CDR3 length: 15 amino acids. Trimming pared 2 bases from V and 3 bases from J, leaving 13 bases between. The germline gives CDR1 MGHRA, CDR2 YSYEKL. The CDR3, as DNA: TGCGCCAGCAGCCAATGGAGGACAAGTGACTATGGCTACACCTTC. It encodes CASSQWRTSDYGYTF.

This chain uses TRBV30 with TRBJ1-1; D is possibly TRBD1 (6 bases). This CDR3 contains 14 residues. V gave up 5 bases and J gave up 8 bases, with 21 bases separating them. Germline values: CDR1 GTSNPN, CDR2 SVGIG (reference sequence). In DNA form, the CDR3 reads TGTGCCTGGCGTGGATACAGGGTAGCTCGGGAAGCTTTCTTT. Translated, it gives CAWRGYRVAREAFF. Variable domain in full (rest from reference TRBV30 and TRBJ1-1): SQTIHQWPATLVQPVGSPLSLECTVEGTSNPNLYWYRQAAGRGLQLLFYSVGIGQISSEVPQNLSASRPQDRQFILSSKKLLLSDSGFYLCAWRGYRVAREAFFGQGTRLTVV.

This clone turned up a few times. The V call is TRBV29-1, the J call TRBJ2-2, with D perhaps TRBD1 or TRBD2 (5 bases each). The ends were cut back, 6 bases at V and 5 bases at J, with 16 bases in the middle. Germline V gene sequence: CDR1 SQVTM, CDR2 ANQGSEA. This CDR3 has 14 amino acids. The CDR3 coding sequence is TGCAGCGTCAGCCGGGACGCCGGGACCGGGGAGCTGTTTTTT. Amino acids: CSVSRDAGTGELFF.

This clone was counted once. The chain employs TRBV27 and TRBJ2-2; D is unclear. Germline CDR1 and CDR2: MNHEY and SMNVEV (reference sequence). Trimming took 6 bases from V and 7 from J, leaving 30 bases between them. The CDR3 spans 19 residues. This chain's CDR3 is CASRSTGRGIVSNFGELFF. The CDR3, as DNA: TGTGCCAGCAGATCGACTGGCCGCGGAATTGTGTCCAACTTCGGGGAGCTGTTTTTT.

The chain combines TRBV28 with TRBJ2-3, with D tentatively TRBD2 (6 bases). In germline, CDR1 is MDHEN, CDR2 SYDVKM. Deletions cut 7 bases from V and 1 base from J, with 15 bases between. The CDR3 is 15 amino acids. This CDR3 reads CASTWVGGGTDTQYF. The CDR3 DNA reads TGTGCCAGCACTTGGGTAGGAGGGGGCACAGATACGCAGTATTTT.

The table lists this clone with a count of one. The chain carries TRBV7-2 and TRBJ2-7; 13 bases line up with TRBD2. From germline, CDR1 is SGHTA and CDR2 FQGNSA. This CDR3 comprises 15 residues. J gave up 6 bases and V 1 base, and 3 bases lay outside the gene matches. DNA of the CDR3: TGTGCCAGCAGCTTAGGACTAGCGGGAGGCCGCGAGCAGTACTTC. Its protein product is CASSLGLAGGREQYF. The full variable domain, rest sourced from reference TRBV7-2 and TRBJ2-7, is GAGVSQSPSNKVTEKGKDVELRCDPISGHTALYWYRQSLGQGLEFLIYFQGNSAPDKSGLPSDRFSAERTGGSVSTLTIQRTQQEDSAVYLCASSLGLAGGREQYFGPGTRLTVT.

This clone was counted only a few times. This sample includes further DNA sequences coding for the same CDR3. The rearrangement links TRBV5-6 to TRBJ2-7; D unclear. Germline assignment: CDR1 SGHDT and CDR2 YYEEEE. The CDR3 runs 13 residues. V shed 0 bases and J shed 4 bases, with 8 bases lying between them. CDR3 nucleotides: TGTGCCAGCAGCTTGGCCAACGGGTACGAGCAGTACTTC. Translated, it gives CASSLANGYEQYF.

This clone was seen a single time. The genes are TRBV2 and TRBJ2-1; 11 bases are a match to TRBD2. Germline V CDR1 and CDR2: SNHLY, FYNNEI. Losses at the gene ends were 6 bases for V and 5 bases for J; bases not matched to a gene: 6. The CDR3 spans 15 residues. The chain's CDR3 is CASRLTSGTNNEQFF. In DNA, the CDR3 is TGTGCCAGCAGACTGACTAGCGGGACCAACAATGAGCAGTTCTTC.

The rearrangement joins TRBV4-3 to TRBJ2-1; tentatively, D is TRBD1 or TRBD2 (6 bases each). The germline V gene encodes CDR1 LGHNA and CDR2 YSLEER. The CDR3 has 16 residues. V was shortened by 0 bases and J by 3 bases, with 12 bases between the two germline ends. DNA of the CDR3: TGCGCCAGCAGCCAAGATCGGAGGGGGATCTACAATGAGCAGTTCTTC. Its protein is CASSQDRRGIYNEQFF.

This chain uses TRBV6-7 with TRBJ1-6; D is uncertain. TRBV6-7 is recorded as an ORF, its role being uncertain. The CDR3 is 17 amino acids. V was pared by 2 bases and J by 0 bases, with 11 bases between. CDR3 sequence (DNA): TGTGCCAGCAGTTACGGTGTAAGGAGCTCCTATAATTCACCCCTCCACTTT. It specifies CASSYGVRSSYNSPLHF.